Given below is one T cell receptor (beta chain) in context. What it binds is not known. The sample belongs to a study of T cell responses to AZD1222 COVID-19 vaccine. The overall study: Pooled together were second doses at about 4 or about 12 weeks.

Method: immunoSEQ multiplex PCR; TCRdb's copy keeps in-frame clones and lacks some. The table lists 130,000 to 150,000 clones, about nine tenths of them singletons. The CDR3 contains 15 residues. Regarding the study as a whole: Unmutated regions of variants are reportedly targeted by nearly half of spike-specific TCRs. Donors were mostly white British, more females; clonal diversity possibly underestimated. Baseline testing showed seropositivity in only 6 or 7 AZD1222 recipients.

This specimen consisted of peripheral blood, obtained on day 0 of AZD1222 vaccination. The receptor was isolated from an adult in good health. The genes are TRBV21-1 and TRBJ1-6. TRBV21-1 is described as a pseudogene. The CDR3 here is CASSKGGREDSPLHF. CDR3 nucleotide sequence: TGTGCCAGCAGCAAAGGGGGGCGGGAAGATTCACCCCTCCACTTT.